This T cell receptor beta chain is from a study of cytomegalovirus exposure and HLA in healthy donors. Study-level background: A subsequent analysis reported that the 120 validation repertoires were produced on the same platform that had also been used for the roughly 670 first-cohort repertoires.

The donors were members of the roughly 120-subject validation cohort (separate from the roughly 670-subject first cohort). This CDR3 is 15 amino acids long. Losses at the gene ends were 3 bases for V and 9 bases for J; bases not matched to a gene: 10. Germline CDR1 and CDR2: MNHEY and SMNVEV (reference sequence). Study findings and constraints: First-cohort TCR clusters tended to co-occur in the roughly 130 validation repertoires, a later analysis found. The classifier, whose performance was assessed in both the original and validation cohorts, reportedly diagnosed cytomegalovirus status with high specificity and sensitivity.

On this clone itself: Its cognate antigen is unknown.

Sequenced by immunoSEQ multiplex PCR; TCRdb stores in-frame clones only, minus some. The data hold about 60,000 clones, with approximately 96% observed a single time. The clonotype originates from a man aged 18-30 years in good health and CMV-seronegative. What was sequenced was PBMCs. The chain couples TRBV27 to TRBJ1-2; 10 bases align to TRBD1. The DNA for the CDR3 is TGTGCCAGCAGTTTCGGACAGGGGGAGGCGGGTAGCTACACCTTC. Encoded protein: CASSFGQGEAGSYTF.